These T cell receptor beta chains were read from a single sample in a study of T cells in Graves' hyperthyroidism and ophthalmopathy. TCRdb itself ran the multiplex PCR reads through MiXCR, one entry per CDR3 protein. The sample has roughly 500,000 distinct CDR3 sequences; 40% to 55% are singletons. The sequenced material came from peripheral blood or thyroid tissue (not recorded which). These receptors all stem from an adult woman with Graves' disease, either hyperthyroidism or ophthalmopathy (not recorded which). Each CDR3 is given with its conserved first and last residue. A D gene is named only where the DNA matches it firmly. Expanded clones get a size class; other rows say once, few or many, or leave the size out.

v_call: TRBV2
cdr3_length: 15
clone_size: -
d_call: -
j_call: TRBJ1-5
cdr3_nt: TGTGCCAGCAGTGATTATAACCACCCCGGCCAGCCCCAGCATTTT
cdr3_aa: CASSDYNHPGQPQHF

v_call: TRBV20-1
cdr3_length: 14
clone_size: many
d_call: -
j_call: TRBJ2-2
cdr3_nt: TGCAGTGCAAGACCTAGGGCGAACACCGGGGAGCTGTTTTTT
cdr3_aa: CSARPRANTGELFF

v_call: TRBV29-1
cdr3_length: 12
clone_size: many
d_call: TRBD1
j_call: TRBJ1-1
cdr3_nt: TGCAGCGCGGGACAGTCGCTGGCTGAAGCTTTCTTT
cdr3_aa: CSAGQSLAEAFF

v_call: TRBV10-3
cdr3_length: 13
clone_size: once
d_call: -
j_call: TRBJ2-5
cdr3_nt: TGTGCCACCACCGATCAACAGAAAGAGACCCAGTACTTC
cdr3_aa: CATTDQQKETQYF

v_call: TRBV7-2
cdr3_length: 13
clone_size: -
d_call: -
j_call: TRBJ2-1
cdr3_nt: TGTGCCAGCAGCTTAGTTGAGGGCACTGAGCAGTTCTTC
cdr3_aa: CASSLVEGTEQFF

v_call: TRBV29-1
cdr3_length: 12
clone_size: once
d_call: TRBD1
j_call: TRBJ2-5
cdr3_nt: TGCAGCGGGACAGGGGGCGGGGAGACCCAGTACTTC
cdr3_aa: CSGTGGGETQYF

v_call: TRBV24-1
cdr3_length: 18
clone_size: -
d_call: TRBD2
j_call: TRBJ2-5
cdr3_nt: TGTGCCACCAGTGATCCGGGATCTAGCGGGGGACTTCAAGAGACCCAGTACTTC
cdr3_aa: CATSDPGSSGGLQETQYF

v_call: TRBV5-5
cdr3_length: 15
clone_size: -
d_call: TRBD2
j_call: TRBJ2-5
cdr3_nt: TGTGCCAGCAGCTTAGCACTAGCGGGACAAGAGGCCCAGTACTTC
cdr3_aa: CASSLALAGQEAQYF

v_call: TRBV10-3
cdr3_length: 16
clone_size: -
d_call: -
j_call: TRBJ2-5
cdr3_nt: TGTGCCAGCAGTTGGGGGGGAAGGGGGCATGGAGAGACCCAGTACTTC
cdr3_aa: CASSWGGRGHGETQYF

v_call: TRBV10-3
cdr3_length: 16
clone_size: -
d_call: TRBD1
j_call: TRBJ1-5
cdr3_nt: TGTGCCATCAGTGACGACAGGGGAGGCTCGGATCAGCCCCAGCATTTT
cdr3_aa: CAISDDRGGSDQPQHF

v_call: TRBV25-1
cdr3_length: 14
clone_size: once
d_call: -
j_call: TRBJ2-3
cdr3_nt: TGTGCCAGCACCTCTGAACTAGTCCGGTTTACGCAGTATTTT
cdr3_aa: CASTSELVRFTQYF

v_call: TRBV20-1
cdr3_length: 14
clone_size: few
d_call: -
j_call: TRBJ2-5
cdr3_nt: TGCAGTGCCGAATCACTAGCAGTCAGGGAGACCCAGTACTTC
cdr3_aa: CSAESLAVRETQYF

v_call: TRBV7-2
cdr3_length: 16
clone_size: -
d_call: -
j_call: TRBJ2-5
cdr3_nt: TGTGCCAGCAGCTCCGGAGGGAGGGCAGGGGTGGAGACCCAGTACTTC
cdr3_aa: CASSSGGRAGVETQYF